Below are 24 T cell receptor beta chains sequenced from a single sample in a study of human T cells and chemical hapten exposure. The time point: patch test 1, 2 weeks after DPC sensitization. Treatment reported: therapeutic diphenylcyclopropenone sensitization with weekly scalp DPC. It was unfractionated whole blood from which total RNA was extracted. TCRdb re-called the RACE reads with MiXCR, one entry per CDR3 protein. This table holds around 34,000 distinct CDR3 sequences, approximately 6.3% found once. Sequences were derived from whole blood, sampled in connection with sensitization to the hapten diphenylcyclopropenone (DPC). These receptors were taken from a woman in her 30s with alopecia areata. Some clones in this sample may be carry-over from other donors' samples.

The rearrangement uses TRBV20-1 and TRBJ2-1, with 10 bases lining up with TRBD2. This CDR3 has 19 amino acids. Germline assignment: CDR1 DFQATT and CDR2 SNEGSKA (reference sequence). The ends lost 0 bases at V and 0 bases at J; junction bases unmatched: 11. The DNA of the CDR3 is TGCAGTGCTAGAGATCGGAGCGGGGGGGCTTCTAGCTCCTACAATGAGCAGTTCTTC. This codes for CSARDRSGGASSSYNEQFF.

This clonotype has a count of ten or more. The chain carries TRBV4-2 and TRBJ1-5; D unresolved. This CDR3 has 15 residues. V was pared by 4 bases and J by 7 bases, with 17 bases between. Germline values: CDR1 LGHNA, CDR2 YNFKEQ. The CDR3 reads CASSLDGALDQPQHF. The CDR3 bases are TGTGCCAGCAGCCTAGACGGTGCCCTCGACCAGCCCCAGCATTTT.

This clonotype was counted ten times or more. The genes are TRBV20-1 and TRBJ1-1, with D possibly being TRBD1 (6 bases). The CDR3 totals 15 residues. The germline V gene encodes CDR1 DFQATT and CDR2 SNEGSKA (reference sequence). V lost 3 bases to trimming and J lost 4 bases, with 18 bases between them. In nucleotides, the CDR3 is TGCAGTGCTAGTGGACTGAGGGCCAGGGGCACTGAAGCTTTCTTT. It yields the protein CSASGLRARGTEAFF.

J is TRBJ2-1 and V is TRBV5-5, with 11 bases that match TRBD1. The CDR3 length is 14 residues. V lost 4 bases, J lost 7 bases, and 4 bases stayed unmatched. Germline loops: CDR1 SGHKS, CDR2 YYEKEE (reference sequence). The CDR3 DNA sequence: TGTGCCAGCAGCCCCCGGGACAGGGGGAATGAGCAGTTCTTC. Protein sequence: CASSPRDRGNEQFF. The whole variable domain, filled in from reference TRBV5-5 and TRBJ2-1, reads DAGVTQSPTHLIKTRGQQVTLRCSPISGHKSVSWYQQVLGQGPQFIFQYYEKEERGRGNFPDRFSARQFPNYSSELNVNALLLGDSALYLCASSPRDRGNEQFFGPGTRLTVL.

This clonotype has a count of ten or more. This chain connects TRBV28 to TRBJ1-6; D perhaps matches TRBD1 (6 bases). The CDR3 has 15 amino acids. Trimming left V 5 bases short and J 4 bases short, with 12 bases between. CDR1 and CDR2 from the germline V gene are MDHEN and SYDVKM. The CDR3 DNA follows: TGTGCCAGCAGTACATCACAGGGATATAATTCACCCCTCCACTTT. Translation: CASSTSQGYNSPLHF.

This clonotype is medium-sized within its sample. The genes are TRBV5-1 and TRBJ2-7, with 7 positions matching TRBD1. This CDR3 region has 15 residues. Per germline, CDR1 SGHRS and CDR2 YFSETQ. V shed 2 bases and J 6 bases; nucleotides not matched to a gene: 11. CDR3 sequence: CASSLRQGQGREQYF. In DNA form, the CDR3 reads TGCGCCAGCAGCTTACGACAGGGTCAAGGGCGCGAGCAGTACTTC.

By frequency in the sample, this clonotype is medium-sized. The chain combines TRBV6-5 with TRBJ2-5, with 10 positions matching TRBD2. In germline, CDR1 is MNHEY, CDR2 SVGAGI. This CDR3 region has 17 residues. The V segment lost 2 bases and the J segment 2 bases; nucleotides outside the gene matches: 8. The CDR3 DNA sequence: TGTGCCAGCAGTTACCTTCATAGCGGGGGGCAACAAGAGACCCAGTACTTC. Translating it yields CASSYLHSGGQQETQYF.

In this sample, this clonotype turned up a few times. DNA of the CDR3: TGCGCCAGCAGCTATGGACAGGGGTTCGCAGAGACCCAGTACTTC. Translation gives CASSYGQGFAETQYF. V gene TRBV5-1 combines with J gene TRBJ2-5; 9 nucleotides agree with TRBD1. The V segment lost 3 bases and the J segment 4 bases; nucleotides outside the gene matches: 7. There are 15 residues in the CDR3. Germline values: CDR1 SGHRS, CDR2 YFSETQ.

This clonotype was picked up a small number of times. The rearrangement joins TRBV3-1 to TRBJ1-5, with TRBD1 matching over 7 bases. With 1 base clipped from V and 7 bases from J, the junction kept 7 bases outside the gene matches. Germline CDR1 reads LGHDT; CDR2 reads YNNKEL (reference sequence). There are 15 residues in the CDR3. CDR3 DNA: TGTGCCAGCAGCCAAGGGGCAGGGGGTCAACAGCCCCAGCATTTT. Its protein product is CASSQGAGGQQPQHF.

This clonotype was seen many times. The chain couples TRBV4-1 to TRBJ2-7, with TRBD1 as a possible D gene (6 bases). The CDR3 covers 15 residues. Germline values: CDR1 MGHRA, CDR2 YSYEKL. V lost 0 bases and J 6 bases, leaving 15 bases between the germline ends. CDR3 sequence reads: CASSQDQRGRGEQYF. As DNA, the CDR3 is TGCGCCAGCAGCCAAGATCAACGCGGCAGGGGCGAGCAGTACTTC.

This clonotype was counted at least ten times. The CDR3, as DNA: TGCAGTGCTTATGAATATGGACGGTTGAACACTGAAGCTTTCTTT. Translation: CSAYEYGRLNTEAFF. This sequence joins TRBV20-1 and TRBJ1-1, with unresolved D. Trimming pared 5 bases from V and 0 bases from J, leaving 16 bases between. This CDR3 region has 15 residues. Germline-derived CDR1 and CDR2 are DFQATT and SNEGSKA (reference sequence).

In its sample, this clonotype was seen a few times. The V gene is TRBV28, the J gene TRBJ1-6, with D maybe TRBD1 (6 bases). V lost 10 bases, J lost 7 bases, and 20 bases lay in between. Germline V CDR1 and CDR2: MDHEN, SYDVKM. The CDR3 has 15 residues. The chain's CDR3 is CATSGRGTPNSPLHF. For the CDR3, the DNA is TGTGCCACCTCGGGACGCGGGACACCGAATTCACCCCTCCACTTT.

This clonotype appeared many times. This chain joins TRBV6-5 and TRBJ2-1, with 7 nucleotides matching TRBD2. The CDR3 is 14 residues long. CDR1 is MNHEY and CDR2 is SVGAGI in the germline V gene. J gave up 1 base and V 5 bases, and 2 bases lay outside the gene matches. As DNA, the CDR3 is TGTGCCAGCAGTAGGACTAGGTCCTACAATGAGCAGTTCTTC. It encodes CASSRTRSYNEQFF.

This clonotype came up a few times. The chain combines TRBV30 with TRBJ2-7; D remains unclear. This CDR3 is built from 11 residues. CDR1 GTSNPN and CDR2 SVGIG come from the germline V gene (reference sequence). Trimming took off 2 bases at V and 1 base at J, with 3 bases between the two ends. In DNA form, the CDR3 reads TGTGCCTGGAGTACGTCCTACGAGCAGTACTTC. This encodes CAWSTSYEQYF.

Ten or more counts support this clonotype. This chain links TRBV4-1 with TRBJ2-3; 7 bases are a match to TRBD2. V shed 0 bases and J 6 bases; nucleotides not matched to a gene: 6. This CDR3 is built from 15 residues. Germline V gene sequence: CDR1 MGHRA, CDR2 YSYEKL. In DNA form, the CDR3 reads TGCGCCAGCAGCCAAGAGGAGGAGACTAGCGATACGCAGTATTTT. Translating it yields CASSQEEETSDTQYF.

The genes are TRBV25-1 and TRBJ2-1; 8 nucleotides agree with TRBD2. After removal of 6 bases from V and 0 bases from J, the junction contained 7 bases not matched to a gene. Germline values: CDR1 MGHDK, CDR2 SYGVNS. The CDR3 spans 16 residues. CDR3 DNA sequence: TGTGCCAGCAGGGACGGGGGGGGTGGCTCCTACAATGAGCAGTTCTTC. Residues: CASRDGGGGSYNEQFF.

The V call is TRBV12-3 or TRBV12-4, the J call TRBJ1-3; perhaps TRBD1 as D (6 bases). This CDR3 contains 14 residues. V dropped 7 bases and J dropped 4 bases, with 14 bases sitting between them. This chain's CDR3 is CASTIRGGGNTIYF. The DNA for the CDR3 is TGTGCCAGCACCATCCGCGGGGGCGGAAACACCATATATTTT.

This clonotype occurred many times. The J gene is TRBJ2-7, the V gene TRBV6-6, with D unresolved. V lost 7 bases, J lost 7 bases, and 11 bases lay in between. Germline V gene data show CDR1 as MNHNY and CDR2 as SVGAGI (reference sequence). This CDR3 contains 11 residues. The CDR3 DNA sequence: TGTGCCAGCACGGGCAGCCGTGAGCAGTACTTC. Amino acids: CASTGSREQYF.

This clonotype was seen ten or more times. The rearrangement joins TRBV28 to TRBJ1-4, with 7 bases lining up with TRBD1. The CDR3 is made up of 15 amino acids. With V trimmed by 8 bases and J by 0 bases, 6 bases remained unmatched. The germline V gene encodes CDR1 MDHEN and CDR2 SYDVKM. The CDR3 nucleotides read TGTGCCAGCGGACAGGAGCTTGCAACTAATGAAAAACTGTTTTTT. It yields the protein CASGQELATNEKLFF.

The CDR3 loop is CASSPPVGVEGIQYF. The CDR3 DNA is TGTGCCAGCAGCCCCCCAGTAGGCGTCGAGGGCATTCAGTACTTC. The V call is TRBV5-4, the J call TRBJ2-4, with D possibly being TRBD2 (5 bases). Germline-derived CDR1 and CDR2 are SGHNT and YYREEE (reference sequence). The CDR3 length is 15 residues. V was cut by 4 bases and J by 9 bases, with 20 bases left in between.

This clonotype was counted a few times. The J gene is TRBJ1-2, the V gene TRBV3-1, with D possibly TRBD1 on 6 matching bases. Germline V gene sequence: CDR1 LGHDT, CDR2 YNNKEL (reference sequence). This CDR3 contains 16 residues. V was cut by 4 bases and J by 4 bases, with 19 bases left in between. The CDR3 DNA sequence: TGTGCCAGCAGCCCCGATGGGGGGGCCGGAAGCTATGGCTACACCTTC. Its protein product is CASSPDGGAGSYGYTF.

The J gene is TRBJ1-2, the V gene TRBV29-1; D unresolved. Germline V gene sequence: CDR1 SQVTM, CDR2 ANQGSEA. This CDR3 region has 13 residues. V was trimmed by 1 base and J by 5 bases, leaving 11 bases between them. The CDR3 here is CSVEGPAPYGYTF. The CDR3 DNA is TGCAGCGTTGAAGGGCCCGCTCCTTATGGCTACACCTTC.

The chain uses TRBV24-1 and TRBJ1-2; D might be TRBD1 (5 bases). V shed 4 bases and J shed 5 bases, with 13 bases lying between them. CDR1 and CDR2 from the germline V gene are KGHDR and SFDVKD. The CDR3 is 14 residues long. CDR3 sequence reads: CATSDPGQGYGYTF. CDR3 sequence (DNA): TGTGCCACCAGTGACCCCGGACAAGGGTATGGCTACACCTTC.

This chain connects TRBV5-1 to TRBJ2-5; 7 bases line up with TRBD1. CDR1 and CDR2 (germline): SGHRS, YFSETQ. With V trimmed by 4 bases and J by 2 bases, 2 bases remained unmatched. The CDR3 is 13 residues long. CDR3 bases: TGCGCCAGCAGCAGGGGACAGCAAGAGACCCAGTACTTC. Translated: CASSRGQQETQYF.